The clone carrying this T cell receptor beta chain has just a few counts. Its antigen is unknown. This sample is drawn from a study of response to subunit inactivated influenza vaccine. Regarding the study as a whole: New T cells are recruited in small numbers by each seasonal influenza vaccination, according to the authors' suggestion.

CDR3 length equals 14 residues. Germline V gives CDR1 DFQATT, CDR2 SNEGSKA (reference sequence). Germline trimming cut 1 base from V and 2 bases from J; bases unmatched to any gene: 2. TCRdb analysed the RT-PCR reads with MiXCR anew, one entry per CDR3 protein. Among roughly 650,000 distinct CDR3 sequences listed, roughly 15% were seen once. The chain couples TRBV20-1 to TRBJ2-7; 10 bases agree with TRBD1. This receptor was taken from a man in his fifties or sixties who received an inactivated influenza vaccine. Sequencing used PBMCs from blood, obtained roughly 2 weeks before vaccination. This CDR3 reads CSARGDRGPYEQYF. CDR3 coding DNA: TGCAGTGCTAGAGGGGACAGGGGACCCTACGAGCAGTACTTC.